A selection of T cell receptor beta chains follows, all from one sample in a study of T cell responses to AZD1222 COVID-19 vaccine. Produced via immunoSEQ multiplex PCR; TCRdb's table is partial and in-frame only. The table lists 100,000 to 150,000 clones, approximately 90% of them singletons. Specimen: peripheral blood, collected on day 0 of AZD1222 vaccination. Receptor source: an adult in good health. The CDR3 runs from the conserved cysteine through the conserved F or W. The order of the fields is V gene, J gene, clone size, D gene, CDR3 protein, CDR3 DNA. A D gene is named only where the DNA matches it firmly. Only some rows state a clone size, as once, few, many or a class for expanded clones.

V: TRBV19; J: TRBJ2-5; size: -; D: -; CDR3: CASSVRAGQETQYF; DNA: TGTGCCAGTAGTGTCAGGGCTGGCCAAGAGACCCAGTACTTC
V: TRBV23-1; J: TRBJ1-1; size: -; D: -; CDR3: CASSTTGPNTEAFF; DNA: TGCGCCAGCAGTACTACAGGGCCGAACACTGAAGCTTTCTTT
V: TRBV3-1/TRBV3-2; J: TRBJ2-1; size: -; D: TRBD2; CDR3: CASSLRLADNEQFF; DNA: TGTGCCAGCAGCCTCCGACTAGCAGATAATGAGCAGTTCTTC
V: TRBV11-1; J: TRBJ2-1; size: -; D: TRBD2; CDR3: CASSTGLAGLREQFF; DNA: TGTGCCAGCAGCACTGGACTAGCGGGGCTGAGGGAGCAGTTCTTC
V: TRBV18; J: TRBJ2-5; size: -; D: TRBD1; CDR3: CASSPRQGSQETQYF; DNA: TGTGCCAGCTCACCTCGACAGGGGTCCCAAGAGACCCAGTACTTC
V: TRBV30; J: TRBJ2-1; size: -; D: TRBD2; CDR3: CAGGLAGVNEQFF; DNA: TGTGCCGGCGGACTAGCGGGAGTTAATGAGCAGTTCTTC
V: TRBV11-3; J: TRBJ2-1; size: -; D: -; CDR3: CASSLQQSNEQFF; DNA: TGTGCCAGCAGCTTACAACAGAGCAATGAGCAGTTCTTC
V: TRBV28; J: TRBJ2-7; size: -; D: TRBD1; CDR3: CASSLSRTGYNEQYF; DNA: TGTGCCAGCAGTCTCTCCCGGACAGGGTACAACGAGCAGTACTTC
V: TRBV11-3; J: TRBJ1-5; size: -; D: -; CDR3: CASSLARCCQPQHF; DNA: TGTGCCAGCAGCTTAGCCAGGTGTTGTCAGCCCCAGCATTTT
V: TRBV18; J: TRBJ1-3; size: -; D: -; CDR3: CASSPLAEISGNTIYF; DNA: TGTGCCAGCTCACCATTGGCGGAAATTTCTGGAAACACCATATATTTT
V: TRBV12-3/TRBV12-4; J: TRBJ1-1; size: -; D: TRBD1; CDR3: CASRSGQGVEAFF; DNA: TGTGCCAGCAGGTCGGGACAGGGGGTTGAAGCTTTCTTT
V: TRBV15; J: TRBJ2-7; size: -; D: TRBD2; CDR3: CATSRAATSGTSYEQYF; DNA: TGTGCCACCAGCAGAGCCGCGACTAGCGGGACGTCCTACGAGCAGTACTTC
V: TRBV18; J: TRBJ2-7; size: -; D: TRBD2; CDR3: CASSPRLAGGSYEQYF; DNA: TGTGCCAGCTCACCACGGCTAGCGGGAGGCTCCTACGAGCAGTACTTC
V: TRBV5-1; J: TRBJ2-7; size: -; D: -; CDR3: CASSSPGAAHEQYF; DNA: TGCGCCAGCAGCTCCCCCGGGGCCGCCCACGAGCAGTACTTC
V: TRBV18; J: TRBJ1-1; size: once; D: TRBD1; CDR3: CASSPGQDTEAFF; DNA: TGTGCCAGCTCACCGGGACAGGACACTGAAGCTTTCTTT
V: TRBV12-3/TRBV12-4; J: TRBJ2-7; size: -; D: -; CDR3: CASSLGRAYEQYF; DNA: TGTGCCAGCAGTCTAGGGCGGGCCTACGAGCAGTACTTC
V: TRBV9; J: TRBJ2-7; size: -; D: TRBD1; CDR3: CASSVGGTGIYEQYF; DNA: TGTGCCAGCAGCGTGGGGGGGACAGGGATCTACGAGCAGTACTTC
V: TRBV5-1; J: TRBJ2-7; size: -; D: TRBD1; CDR3: CASSRWTGGPNEQYF; DNA: TGCGCCAGCAGCCGCTGGACAGGGGGCCCAAACGAGCAGTACTTC
V: TRBV19; J: TRBJ1-3; size: -; D: -; CDR3: CASSAIGGNTIYF; DNA: TGTGCCAGTAGTGCGATCGGGGGAAACACCATATATTTT
V: TRBV2; J: TRBJ1-4; size: -; D: -; CDR3: CASSLPTGLSEKLFF; DNA: TGTGCCAGCAGTCTACCGACAGGACTTAGTGAAAAACTGTTTTTT
V: TRBV4-1; J: TRBJ2-1; size: -; D: -; CDR3: CASSVYEEQFF; DNA: TGCGCCAGCAGTGTGTACGAAGAGCAGTTCTTC
V: TRBV6-2/TRBV6-3; J: TRBJ1-5; size: -; D: -; CDR3: CASSYAPRGGQNQPQHF; DNA: TGTGCCAGCAGTTACGCGCCTCGGGGGGGCCAAAATCAGCCCCAGCATTTT
V: TRBV2; J: TRBJ2-1; size: -; D: -; CDR3: CASSEGGYSYNEQFF; DNA: TGTGCCAGCAGTGAAGGAGGGTACTCCTACAATGAGCAGTTCTTC
V: TRBV12-3/TRBV12-4; J: TRBJ2-5; size: -; D: -; CDR3: CASSLAGTETQYF; DNA: TGTGCCAGCAGTTTGGCCGGGACAGAGACCCAGTACTTC
V: TRBV28; J: TRBJ1-4; size: -; D: -; CDR3: CASSLSGGAALANEKLFF; DNA: TGTGCCAGCAGTTTATCGGGGGGGGCGGCTTTAGCTAATGAAAAACTGTTTTTT
V: TRBV6-6; J: TRBJ1-5; size: few; D: -; CDR3: CASSRGRERDPQHF; DNA: TGTGCCAGCAGTCGAGGACGGGAACGGGACCCCCAGCATTTT
V: TRBV7-8; J: TRBJ1-4; size: -; D: -; CDR3: CASSLADPGMEKLFF; DNA: TGTGCCAGCAGCTTAGCCGACCCGGGCATGGAAAAACTGTTTTTT
V: TRBV24-1; J: TRBJ2-1; size: -; D: -; CDR3: CATSDGYSDSNINQQFF; DNA: TGTGCCACCAGTGATGGGTATAGTGACTCTAATATTAATCAGCAGTTCTTC
V: TRBV4-3; J: TRBJ2-1; size: -; D: -; CDR3: CASSQEAGTNEQFF; DNA: TGCGCCAGCAGCCAAGAGGCAGGGACAAATGAGCAGTTCTTC
V: TRBV27; J: TRBJ2-7; size: -; D: -; CDR3: CASSLWDGTYEQYF; DNA: TGTGCCAGCAGTTTATGGGACGGCACCTACGAGCAGTACTTC
V: TRBV10-3; J: TRBJ1-2; size: -; D: TRBD1; CDR3: CAISGDRALNYGYTF; DNA: TGTGCCATCAGTGGGGACAGGGCACTTAACTATGGCTACACCTTC
V: TRBV5-1; J: TRBJ2-3; size: -; D: TRBD2; CDR3: CASSLAASGSDTQYF; DNA: TGCGCCAGCAGCTTGGCGGCTAGCGGGAGTGATACGCAGTATTTT
V: TRBV6-6; J: TRBJ2-7; size: few; D: -; CDR3: CASSPRAELEQYF; DNA: TGTGCCAGCAGTCCCAGGGCGGAGCTCGAGCAGTACTTC
V: TRBV28; J: TRBJ2-7; size: -; D: TRBD2; CDR3: CASTGAVRGTSGGPGEQYF; DNA: TGTGCCAGCACGGGGGCAGTCCGAGGGACTAGCGGGGGCCCGGGGGAGCAGTACTTC
V: TRBV30; J: TRBJ1-1; size: once; D: TRBD1; CDR3: CAWRGPLYRGGIEAFF; DNA: TGTGCCTGGAGGGGGCCCCTATACAGGGGAGGAATTGAAGCTTTCTTT
V: TRBV10-3; J: TRBJ2-1; size: -; D: -; CDR3: CAIKAGSSYNEQFF; DNA: TGTGCCATCAAGGCGGGTAGCTCCTACAATGAGCAGTTCTTC
V: TRBV25-1; J: TRBJ1-3; size: -; D: -; CDR3: CASSKVSGNTIYF; DNA: TGTGCCAGCAGTAAAGTCTCTGGAAACACCATATATTTT
V: TRBV3-1/TRBV3-2; J: TRBJ2-7; size: -; D: TRBD1; CDR3: CASSLSDRGEQYF; DNA: TGTGCCAGCAGCCTCTCCGACAGGGGCGAACAGTACTTC
V: TRBV10-3; J: TRBJ1-5; size: -; D: TRBD1; CDR3: CAISESRGPSNQPQHF; DNA: TGTGCCATCAGTGAGTCAAGGGGGCCTAGCAATCAGCCCCAGCATTTT
V: TRBV9; J: TRBJ1-3; size: -; D: TRBD1; CDR3: CASSVATGEAGNTIYF; DNA: TGTGCCAGCAGCGTAGCTACAGGGGAGGCTGGAAACACCATATATTTT
V: TRBV11-2; J: TRBJ1-5; size: -; D: -; CDR3: CASSQIGPAGPQHF; DNA: TGTGCCAGCAGCCAGATAGGGCCCGCAGGGCCCCAGCATTTT
V: TRBV30; J: TRBJ1-1; size: -; D: -; CDR3: CAWGTQGLTEAFF; DNA: TGTGCCTGGGGTACCCAGGGACTCACTGAAGCTTTCTTT
V: TRBV7-9; J: TRBJ2-1; size: -; D: -; CDR3: CASSLRPGTSSNEQFF; DNA: TGTGCCAGCAGCTTAAGGCCCGGGACTTCCTCTAATGAGCAGTTCTTC
V: TRBV6-5; J: TRBJ2-1; size: -; D: TRBD2; CDR3: CASHLSGAYNEQFF; DNA: TGTGCCAGCCACCTTAGCGGGGCCTACAATGAGCAGTTCTTC
V: TRBV7-9; J: TRBJ2-1; size: -; D: -; CDR3: CASSLKASDHNEQFF; DNA: TGTGCCAGCAGCTTAAAGGCTAGCGATCACAATGAGCAGTTCTTC
V: TRBV9; J: TRBJ1-2; size: -; D: -; CDR3: CASSPHPMEGLGYTF; DNA: TGTGCCAGCAGCCCCCACCCTATGGAGGGGCTGGGCTACACCTTC
V: TRBV18; J: TRBJ2-2; size: few; D: -; CDR3: CASSPPGGGGELFF; DNA: TGTGCCAGCTCACCCCCCGGAGGTGGCGGGGAGCTGTTTTTT
V: TRBV20-1; J: TRBJ2-7; size: -; D: -; CDR3: CSAGGTQSYEQYF; DNA: TGCAGTGCTGGTGGGACTCAGTCCTACGAGCAGTACTTC
V: TRBV7-9; J: TRBJ1-1; size: -; D: TRBD1; CDR3: CASSYGQGEAFF; DNA: TGTGCCAGCAGCTACGGACAGGGCGAAGCTTTCTTT
V: TRBV10-3; J: TRBJ2-5; size: once; D: -; CDR3: CATDRGGGKETQYF; DNA: TGTGCCACCGATAGAGGGGGCGGGAAAGAGACCCAGTACTTC
V: TRBV29-1; J: TRBJ1-4; size: -; D: -; CDR3: CSSPGQCHEKLFF; DNA: TGCAGCTCCCCTGGACAGTGCCATGAAAAACTGTTTTTT
V: TRBV25-1; J: TRBJ2-5; size: -; D: TRBD2; CDR3: CASSESRTSGPPGETQYF; DNA: TGTGCCAGCAGTGAATCAAGAACTAGCGGACCCCCGGGGGAGACCCAGTACTTC
V: TRBV5-1; J: TRBJ2-1; size: -; D: -; CDR3: CASSLVSSRGYNEQFF; DNA: TGCGCCAGCAGCTTGGTGTCCAGCCGGGGGTACAATGAGCAGTTCTTC
V: TRBV9; J: TRBJ1-4; size: -; D: -; CDR3: CASSRVGQSEKLFF; DNA: TGTGCCAGCAGCCGAGTGGGGCAGAGTGAAAAACTGTTTTTT
V: TRBV9; J: TRBJ2-3; size: -; D: TRBD2; CDR3: CASSVAGGPTDTQYF; DNA: TGTGCCAGCAGCGTTGCGGGAGGGCCCACAGATACGCAGTATTTT